The source of this T cell receptor (beta chain) is a study of PD-1 blockade in classical Hodgkin lymphoma. On the study more broadly: Patients in the cohort were put on intravenous nivolumab, 3 mg/kg every 2 weeks. Whole-study results and caveats: Exclusion removed patients who began nivolumab under 1 year after ASCT. In CD4+ cells, TCR diversity went up significantly by C4D1, but in CD8+ cells it did not.

Indicated time point: cycle 4 day 1 (C4D1), after more than five weeks of nivolumab. The patients all showed relapse after autologous stem cell transplantation, while their brentuximab vedotin exposure varied. Magnetic negative selection was used to purify CD4+ T cells from thawed PBMCs. Some clones are missing from TCRdb's copy, which holds only in-frame ones; the method was immunoSEQ multiplex PCR. The sample holds 10,000 to 15,000 clones, about 86% seen once. Between the trimmed V and J ends, which lost 4 bases and 4 bases, there was a span of 22 bases. This CDR3 spans 17 amino acids. Germline V gene data show CDR1 as LGHNA and CDR2 as YSLEER. In the case of this clone: What it recognizes is unknown.

The sample was CD4+ T cells from blood, taken before the fourth cycle of nivolumab. This TCR came from a human donor with classical Hodgkin lymphoma. The V gene is TRBV4-3, the J gene TRBJ1-2; D possibly corresponds to TRBD1 (5 bases). The chain's CDR3 is CASSRSSGTPRSYGYTF. CDR3 nucleotide sequence: TGCGCCAGCAGCCGATCGTCCGGGACCCCTCGAAGCTATGGCTACACCTTC.